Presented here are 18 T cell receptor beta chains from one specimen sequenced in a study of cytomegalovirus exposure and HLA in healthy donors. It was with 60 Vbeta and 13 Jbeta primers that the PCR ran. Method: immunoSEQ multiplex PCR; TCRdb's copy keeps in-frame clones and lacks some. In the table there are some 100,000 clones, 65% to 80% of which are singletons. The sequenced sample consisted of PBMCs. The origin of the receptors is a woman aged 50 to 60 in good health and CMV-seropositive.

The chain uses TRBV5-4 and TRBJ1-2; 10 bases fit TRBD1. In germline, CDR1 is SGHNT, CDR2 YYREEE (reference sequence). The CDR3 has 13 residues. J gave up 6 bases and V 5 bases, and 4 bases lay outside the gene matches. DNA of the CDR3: TGTGCCAGCAGGGGACAGGGGAGCAATGGCTACACCTTC. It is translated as CASRGQGSNGYTF. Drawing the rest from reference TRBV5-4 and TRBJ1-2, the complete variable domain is ETGVTQSPTHLIKTRGQQVTLRCSSQSGHNTVSWYQQALGQGPQFIFQYYREEENGRGNFPPRFSGLQFPNYSSELNVNALELDDSALYLCASRGQGSNGYTFGSGTRLTVV.

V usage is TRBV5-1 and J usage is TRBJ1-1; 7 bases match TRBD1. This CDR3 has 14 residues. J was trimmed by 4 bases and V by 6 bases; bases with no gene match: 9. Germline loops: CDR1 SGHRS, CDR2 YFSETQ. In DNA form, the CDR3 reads TGCGCCAGCACCGATACAGGGGCGGCCACTGAAGCTTTCTTT. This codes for CASTDTGAATEAFF.

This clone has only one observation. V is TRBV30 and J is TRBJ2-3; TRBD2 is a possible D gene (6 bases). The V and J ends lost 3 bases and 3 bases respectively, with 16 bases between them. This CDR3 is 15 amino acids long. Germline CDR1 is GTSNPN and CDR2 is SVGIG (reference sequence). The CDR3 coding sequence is TGTGCCTGGAGCGGCGGGGTCCGCCCAACAGATACGCAGTATTTT. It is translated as CAWSGGVRPTDTQYF.

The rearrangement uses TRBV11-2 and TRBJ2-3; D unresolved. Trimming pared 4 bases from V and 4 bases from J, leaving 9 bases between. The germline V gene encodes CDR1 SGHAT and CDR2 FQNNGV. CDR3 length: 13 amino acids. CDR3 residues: CASSSAIPDTQYF. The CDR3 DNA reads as TGTGCCAGCAGCTCCGCGATCCCAGATACGCAGTATTTT.

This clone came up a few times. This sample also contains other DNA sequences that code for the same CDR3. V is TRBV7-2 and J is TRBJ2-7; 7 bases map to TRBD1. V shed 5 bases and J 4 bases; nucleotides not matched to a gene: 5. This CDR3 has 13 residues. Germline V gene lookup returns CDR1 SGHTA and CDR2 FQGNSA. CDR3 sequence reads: CASSLGTEYEQYF. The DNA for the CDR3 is TGTGCCAGCAGCCTGGGGACAGAATACGAGCAGTACTTC.

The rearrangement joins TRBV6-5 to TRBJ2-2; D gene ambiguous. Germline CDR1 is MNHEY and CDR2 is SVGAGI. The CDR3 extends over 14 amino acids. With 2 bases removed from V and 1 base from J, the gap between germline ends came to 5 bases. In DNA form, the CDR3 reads TGTGCCAGCAGTTACGAGGTGAACACCGGGGAGCTGTTTTTT. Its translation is CASSYEVNTGELFF.

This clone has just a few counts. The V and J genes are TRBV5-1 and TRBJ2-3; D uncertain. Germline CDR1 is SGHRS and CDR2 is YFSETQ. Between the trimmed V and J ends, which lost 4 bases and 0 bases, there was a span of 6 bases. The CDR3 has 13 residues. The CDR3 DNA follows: TGCGCCAGCAGCGCCACTAGCACAGATACGCAGTATTTT. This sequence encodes CASSATSTDTQYF. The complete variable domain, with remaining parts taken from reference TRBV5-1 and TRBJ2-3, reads KAGVTQTPRYLIKTRGQQVTLSCSPISGHRSVSWYQQTPGQGLQFLFEYFSETQRNKGNFPGRFSGRQFSNSRSEMNVSTLELGDSALYLCASSATSTDTQYFGPGTRLTVL.

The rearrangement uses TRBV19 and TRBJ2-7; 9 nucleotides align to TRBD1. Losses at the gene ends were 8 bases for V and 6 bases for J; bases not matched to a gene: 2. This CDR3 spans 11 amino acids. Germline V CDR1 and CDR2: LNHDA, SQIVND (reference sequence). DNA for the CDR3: TGTGCCAGTCAGGACAGGGGCGAGCAGTACTTC. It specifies CASQDRGEQYF.

CDR3 loop: CASSHPVSGQGTHEQYF. The CDR3 DNA sequence: TGCGCCAGCAGTCACCCCGTCTCGGGACAGGGCACCCACGAGCAGTACTTC. This rearrangement joins TRBV23-1 to TRBJ2-7, with 9 bases that match TRBD1. TRBV23-1 is recorded as an ORF, its role being uncertain. The CDR3 is made up of 17 amino acids. The J segment lost 5 bases and the V segment lost 3 bases, leaving 14 bases of the junction unmatched.

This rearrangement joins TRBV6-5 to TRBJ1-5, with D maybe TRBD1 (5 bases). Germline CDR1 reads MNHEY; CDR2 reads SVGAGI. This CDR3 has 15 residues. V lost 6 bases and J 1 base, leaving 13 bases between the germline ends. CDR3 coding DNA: TGTGCCAGCAGAAGGGGTTTGGAGAGCAATCAGCCCCAGCATTTT. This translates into CASRRGLESNQPQHF.

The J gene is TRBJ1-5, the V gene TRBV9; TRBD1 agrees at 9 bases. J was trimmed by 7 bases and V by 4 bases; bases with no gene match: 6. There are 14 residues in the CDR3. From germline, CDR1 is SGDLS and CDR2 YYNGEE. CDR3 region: CASSQGQGRQPQHF. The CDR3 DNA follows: TGTGCCAGCAGCCAGGGACAGGGCAGGCAGCCCCAGCATTTT.

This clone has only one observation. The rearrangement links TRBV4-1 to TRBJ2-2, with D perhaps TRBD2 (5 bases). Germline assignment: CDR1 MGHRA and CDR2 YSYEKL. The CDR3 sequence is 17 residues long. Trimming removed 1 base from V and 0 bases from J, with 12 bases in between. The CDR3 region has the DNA TGCGCCAGCAGCCAAGGTCTAGCCCGATCGAACACCGGGGAGCTGTTTTTT. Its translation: CASSQGLARSNTGELFF.

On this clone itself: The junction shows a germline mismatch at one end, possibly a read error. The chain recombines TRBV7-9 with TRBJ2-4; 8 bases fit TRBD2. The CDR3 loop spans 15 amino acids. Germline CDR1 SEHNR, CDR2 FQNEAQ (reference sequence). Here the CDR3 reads CSSSLAGSRGYIQYF. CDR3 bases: TGTTCCAGCAGCTTAGCGGGGTCAAGGGGTTACATTCAGTACTTC.

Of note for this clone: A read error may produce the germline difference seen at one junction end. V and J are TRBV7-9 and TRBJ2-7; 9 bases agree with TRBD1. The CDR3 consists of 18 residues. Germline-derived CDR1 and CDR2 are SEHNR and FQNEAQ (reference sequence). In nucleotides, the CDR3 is TGTTCCAGCAGCGTTTACATCGCCGGGACAGGGAACAACTACGAGCAGTACTTC. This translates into CSSSVYIAGTGNNYEQYF.

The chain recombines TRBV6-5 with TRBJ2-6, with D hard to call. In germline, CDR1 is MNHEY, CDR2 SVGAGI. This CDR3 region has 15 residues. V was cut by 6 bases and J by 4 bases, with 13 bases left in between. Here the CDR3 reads CASSFTLLGANVLTF. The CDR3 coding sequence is TGTGCCAGCAGCTTTACTCTCCTGGGGGCCAACGTCCTGACTTTC.

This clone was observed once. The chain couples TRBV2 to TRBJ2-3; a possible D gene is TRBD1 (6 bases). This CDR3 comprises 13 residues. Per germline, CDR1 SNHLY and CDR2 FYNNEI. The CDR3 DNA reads TGTGCTAGGGGGTCTCTATACACAGATACGCAGTATTTT. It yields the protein CARGSLYTDTQYF.

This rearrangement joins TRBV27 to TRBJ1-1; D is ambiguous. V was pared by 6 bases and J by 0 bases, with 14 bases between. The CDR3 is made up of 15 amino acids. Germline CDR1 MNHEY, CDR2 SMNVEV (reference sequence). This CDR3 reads CASSLRKSMNTEAFF. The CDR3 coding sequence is TGTGCCAGCAGCCTCCGAAAGAGTATGAACACTGAAGCTTTCTTT.

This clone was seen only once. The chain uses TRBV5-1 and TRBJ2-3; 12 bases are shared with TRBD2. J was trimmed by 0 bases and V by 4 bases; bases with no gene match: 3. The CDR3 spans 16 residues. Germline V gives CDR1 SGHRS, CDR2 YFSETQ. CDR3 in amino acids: CASSAGLAGSTDTQYF. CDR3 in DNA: TGCGCCAGCAGCGCGGGACTAGCGGGTAGCACAGATACGCAGTATTTT. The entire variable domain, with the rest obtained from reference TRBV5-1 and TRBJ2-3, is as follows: KAGVTQTPRYLIKTRGQQVTLSCSPISGHRSVSWYQQTPGQGLQFLFEYFSETQRNKGNFPGRFSGRQFSNSRSEMNVSTLELGDSALYLCASSAGLAGSTDTQYFGPGTRLTVL.